Presented here are 13 T cell receptor beta chains from one specimen sequenced in a study of Graves' ophthalmopathy and Graves' hyperthyroidism. As the template, RNA transcripts were used to amplify TCR beta CDR3 regions. HTBI-primed RT-PCR formed the first round, and a multiplex PCR formed the second. Using its own MiXCR run on the multiplex PCR reads, TCRdb lists one record per CDR3 protein. The data show over a million distinct CDR3 sequences, 36% seen once. Sequenced input: peripheral blood or thyroid tissue (not recorded which). These receptors came from an adult man with Graves' hyperthyroidism.

About this clonotype: This CDR3 fails to terminate in the conserved phenylalanine or tryptophan, so it likely reflects a read error. No DNA is shown, since the ends of the CDR3 on it are uncertain; the CDR3 is the one TCRdb lists. The CDR3 loop is CASSASDT. The V call is TRBV25-1, the J call TRBJ1-3; the table's TRBD1 call for D was not verified on the DNA. CDR1 and CDR2 from the germline V gene are MGHDK and SYGVNS. The CDR3 has 8 amino acids, counting both end residues.

The gene calls are TRBV10-3 and TRBJ1-5; D is unclear. CDR3 length: 16 residues. The germline CDR1 and CDR2 sequences are ENHRY and SYGVKD. V lost 2 bases and J 0 bases, leaving 11 bases between the germline ends. CDR3 amino acids: CAISERRWDSNQPQHF. In DNA, the CDR3 is TGTGCCATCAGTGAGAGGAGGTGGGATAGCAATCAGCCCCAGCATTTT.

The chain is built from TRBV29-1 and TRBJ1-2; D is unresolved. Deletions cut 4 bases from V and 6 bases from J, with 12 bases between. Germline V gives CDR1 SQVTM, CDR2 ANQGSEA. The CDR3 contains 12 residues. DNA for the CDR3: TGCAGCGTTGTGACGCCGGCAAATGGCTACACCTTC. Protein: CSVVTPANGYTF.

The V and J genes are TRBV6-5 and TRBJ2-5; 10 positions match TRBD2. The ends lost 6 bases at V and 4 bases at J; junction bases unmatched: 5. The V gene's germline CDR1 is MNHEY and CDR2 SVGAGI. CDR3 size: 14 residues. CDR3 residues: CASSQRLAGETQYF. For the CDR3, the DNA is TGTGCCAGCAGCCAGCGACTAGCGGGAGAGACCCAGTACTTC.

The chain uses TRBV27 and TRBJ2-7; 13 bases line up with TRBD2. The CDR3 totals 15 residues. V lost 10 bases, J lost 4 bases, and 10 bases stayed unmatched. Germline CDR1 MNHEY, CDR2 SMNVEV (reference sequence). The CDR3 protein is CATLPLAGGPYEQYF. The DNA for the CDR3 is TGTGCCACCCTCCCACTAGCGGGAGGGCCTTACGAGCAGTACTTC.

V and J are TRBV25-1 and TRBJ2-5, with TRBD2 matching over 15 bases. After removal of 3 bases from V and 5 bases from J, the junction contained 7 bases not matched to a gene. The CDR3 loop spans 17 amino acids. Per germline, CDR1 MGHDK and CDR2 SYGVNS. In DNA, the CDR3 is TGTGCCAGCAGTGACGGGACTAGCGGGGGGAGCACGGAGACCCAGTACTTC. This encodes CASSDGTSGGSTETQYF.

In this sample, this clonotype turned up many times. The V and J genes are TRBV5-8 and TRBJ2-7; D unresolved. V was clipped by 4 bases and J by 5 bases, with 7 bases between them. There are 11 residues in the CDR3. Germline-derived CDR1 and CDR2 are SGHTS and YDEGEE. As DNA, the CDR3 is TGTGCCAGCAGCGCTGGGAACGAGCAGTACTTC. The encoded protein is CASSAGNEQYF.

The chain is built from TRBV20-1 and TRBJ2-7; D unresolved. The V end was cut by 6 bases, the J end by 1 base, with 16 bases between. Germline V gene sequence: CDR1 DFQATT, CDR2 SNEGSKA (reference sequence). This CDR3 spans 14 amino acids. CDR3 nucleotide sequence: TGCAGTGCCAGCAGCTTAGTACGGTCCTACGAGCAGTACTTC. Translating it yields CSASSLVRSYEQYF.

This clonotype was recorded many times. The V call is TRBV29-1, the J call TRBJ2-7, with 10 positions matching TRBD1. The CDR3 spans 13 residues. V was pared by 4 bases and J by 1 base, with 1 base of the junction left unmatched. Per the germline V gene, CDR1 is SQVTM and CDR2 is ANQGSEA. CDR3 nucleotide sequence: TGCAGCGTTGGGACAGGGGGGTCCTACGAGCAGTACTTC. It translates to CSVGTGGSYEQYF.

This chain joins TRBV2 and TRBJ1-6, with a weak D call TRBD1 (5 bases). The V end lost 6 bases, the J end lost 8 bases, and 14 bases lay between the germline ends. Per germline, CDR1 SNHLY and CDR2 FYNNEI. The length of the CDR3 is 14 residues. In nucleotides, the CDR3 is TGTGCCAGCAGCAGCGGCGGGGCCGATTCACCCCTCCACTTT. Amino acid sequence: CASSSGGADSPLHF.

Remarks on this clonotype: The germline gene is not matched at one end of the junction; a read error may be the cause. CDR3 in amino acids: CASSYGQGAYVLTF. The CDR3 DNA reads as TGTGCCAGCAGTTACGGACAGGGGGCCTACGTCCTGACTTTC. This chain uses TRBV10-3 with TRBJ2-6; 11 nucleotides agree with TRBD1. Germline assignment: CDR1 ENHRY and CDR2 SYGVKD. CDR3 length: 14 residues.

Worth noting for this clonotype: This may stem from a read error, because a much larger clone lies one nucleotide away. The chain combines TRBV20-1 with TRBJ1-1; D is undetermined. The V end was cut by 5 bases, the J end by 8 bases, with 15 bases between. The CDR3 runs 12 residues. The germline gives CDR1 DFQATT, CDR2 SNEGSKA (reference sequence). CDR3 loop: CSAPHGVLEAFF. The CDR3 DNA sequence: TGCAGTGCTCCCCACGGGGTCCTGGAAGCTTTCTTT.

This clonotype was seen at least ten times. The V and J genes are TRBV29-1 and TRBJ2-5; 9 bases align to TRBD2. The CDR3 is 14 residues long. Losses at the gene ends were 4 bases for V and 5 bases for J; bases not matched to a gene: 8. Germline lookup yields CDR1 SQVTM and CDR2 ANQGSEA. The CDR3 bases are TGCAGCGTTGGGGTTAGCGGGAGAATTGAGACCCAGTACTTC. Translated: CSVGVSGRIETQYF.